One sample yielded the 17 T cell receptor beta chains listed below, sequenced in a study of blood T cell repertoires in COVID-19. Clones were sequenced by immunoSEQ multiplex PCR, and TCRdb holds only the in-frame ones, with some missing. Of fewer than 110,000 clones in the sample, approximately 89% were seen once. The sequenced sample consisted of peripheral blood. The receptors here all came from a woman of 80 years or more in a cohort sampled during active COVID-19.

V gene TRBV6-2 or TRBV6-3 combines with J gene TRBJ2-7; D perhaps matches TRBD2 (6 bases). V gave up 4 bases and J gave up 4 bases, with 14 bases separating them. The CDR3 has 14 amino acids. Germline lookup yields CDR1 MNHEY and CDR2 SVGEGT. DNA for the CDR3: TGTGCCAGCAGTTCCTTAGCGGACACTTACGAGCAGTACTTC. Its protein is CASSSLADTYEQYF.

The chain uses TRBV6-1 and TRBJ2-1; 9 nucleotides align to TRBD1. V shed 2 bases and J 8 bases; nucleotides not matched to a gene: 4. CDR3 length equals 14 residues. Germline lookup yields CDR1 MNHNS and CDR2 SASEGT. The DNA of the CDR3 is TGTGCCAGCAGTGAAATGGGACAGGGATATGAGCAGTTCTTC. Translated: CASSEMGQGYEQFF.

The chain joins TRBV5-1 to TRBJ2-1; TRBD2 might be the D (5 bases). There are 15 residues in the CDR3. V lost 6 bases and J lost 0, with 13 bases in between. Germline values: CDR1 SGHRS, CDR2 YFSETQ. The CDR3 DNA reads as TGCGCCAGCACCGTTAGCGCCGGCTCCTACAATGAGCAGTTCTTC. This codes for CASTVSAGSYNEQFF.

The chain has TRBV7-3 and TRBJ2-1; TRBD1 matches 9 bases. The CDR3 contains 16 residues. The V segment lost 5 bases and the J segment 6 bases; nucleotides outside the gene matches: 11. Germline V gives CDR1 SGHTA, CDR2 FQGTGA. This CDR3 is CASSALTGTGPNEQFF. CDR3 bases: TGTGCCAGCAGCGCCCTCACCGGGACAGGGCCCAATGAGCAGTTCTTC.

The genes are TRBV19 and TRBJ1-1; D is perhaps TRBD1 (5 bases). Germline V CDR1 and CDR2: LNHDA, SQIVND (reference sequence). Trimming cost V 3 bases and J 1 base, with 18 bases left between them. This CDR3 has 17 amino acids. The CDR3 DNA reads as TGTGCCAGTAGTATTACCCGGATGGGGGGGTGGAACACTGAAGCTTTCTTT. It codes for CASSITRMGGWNTEAFF.

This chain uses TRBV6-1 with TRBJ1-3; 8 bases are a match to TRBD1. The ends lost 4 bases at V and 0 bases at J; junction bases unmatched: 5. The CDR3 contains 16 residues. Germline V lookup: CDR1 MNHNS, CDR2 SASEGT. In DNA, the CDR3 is TGTGCCAGCAGTGGACTACAGGGGGGCTCTGGAAACACCATATATTTT. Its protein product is CASSGLQGGSGNTIYF.

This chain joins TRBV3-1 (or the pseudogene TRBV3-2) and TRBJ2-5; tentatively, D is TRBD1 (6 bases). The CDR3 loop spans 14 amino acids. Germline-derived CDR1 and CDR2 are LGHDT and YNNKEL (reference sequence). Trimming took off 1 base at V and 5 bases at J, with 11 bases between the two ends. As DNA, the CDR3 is TGTGCCAGCAGCCAAGGCCAGGGGTGGGAGACCCAGTACTTC. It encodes CASSQGQGWETQYF.

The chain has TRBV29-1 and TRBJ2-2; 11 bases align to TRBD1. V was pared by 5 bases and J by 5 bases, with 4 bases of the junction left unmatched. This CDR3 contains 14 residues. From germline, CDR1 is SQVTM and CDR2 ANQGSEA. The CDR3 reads CSVRGQGGTGELFF. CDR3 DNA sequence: TGCAGCGTTCGGGGACAGGGGGGAACCGGGGAGCTGTTTTTT.

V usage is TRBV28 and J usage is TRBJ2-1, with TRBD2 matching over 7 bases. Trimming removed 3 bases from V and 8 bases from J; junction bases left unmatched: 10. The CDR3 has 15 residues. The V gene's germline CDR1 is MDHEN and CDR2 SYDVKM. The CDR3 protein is CASSLIGRESHEQFF. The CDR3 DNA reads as TGTGCCAGCAGTTTGATTGGGCGGGAGTCGCATGAGCAGTTCTTC.

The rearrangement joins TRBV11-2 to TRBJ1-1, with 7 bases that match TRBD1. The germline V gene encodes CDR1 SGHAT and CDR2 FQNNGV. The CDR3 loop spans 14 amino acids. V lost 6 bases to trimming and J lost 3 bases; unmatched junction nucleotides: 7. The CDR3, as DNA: TGTGCCAGCAGATCGACAGGGATGTACACTGAAGCTTTCTTT. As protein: CASRSTGMYTEAFF.

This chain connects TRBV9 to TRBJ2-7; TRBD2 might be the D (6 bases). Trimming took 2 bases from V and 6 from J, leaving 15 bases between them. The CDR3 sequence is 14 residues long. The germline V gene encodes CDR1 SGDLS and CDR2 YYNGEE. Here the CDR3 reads CASSVRSLASEQYF. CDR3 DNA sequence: TGTGCCAGCAGCGTGAGGTCCCTAGCGTCCGAGCAGTACTTC.

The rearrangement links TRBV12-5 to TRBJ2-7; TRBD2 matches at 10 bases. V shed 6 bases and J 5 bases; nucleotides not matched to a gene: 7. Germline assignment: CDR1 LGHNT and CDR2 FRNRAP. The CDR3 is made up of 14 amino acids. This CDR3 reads CASGPGLARDEQYF. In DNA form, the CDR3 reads TGTGCTAGTGGCCCGGGACTAGCGCGGGACGAGCAGTACTTC.

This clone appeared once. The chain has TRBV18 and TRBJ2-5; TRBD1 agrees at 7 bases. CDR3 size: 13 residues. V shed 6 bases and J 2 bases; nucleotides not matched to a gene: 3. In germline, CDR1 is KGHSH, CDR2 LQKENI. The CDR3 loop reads CASSLGQQETQYF. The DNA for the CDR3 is TGTGCCAGCTCCCTGGGACAGCAAGAGACCCAGTACTTC.

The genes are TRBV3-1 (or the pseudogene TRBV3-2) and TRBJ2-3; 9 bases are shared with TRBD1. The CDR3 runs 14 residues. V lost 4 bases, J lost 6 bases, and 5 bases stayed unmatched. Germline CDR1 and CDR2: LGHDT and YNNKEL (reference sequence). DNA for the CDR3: TGTGCCAGCAGCCTGACAGGGGGTCTCGATACGCAGTATTTT. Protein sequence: CASSLTGGLDTQYF.

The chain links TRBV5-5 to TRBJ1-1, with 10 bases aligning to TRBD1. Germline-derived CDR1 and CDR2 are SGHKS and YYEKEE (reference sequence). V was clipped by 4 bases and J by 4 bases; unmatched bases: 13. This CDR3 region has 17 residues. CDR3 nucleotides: TGTGCCAGCAGCCCCGGACAGGGGGTGAGCTGGGGCACTGAAGCTTTCTTT. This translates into CASSPGQGVSWGTEAFF. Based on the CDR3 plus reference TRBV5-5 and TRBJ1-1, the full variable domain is DAGVTQSPTHLIKTRGQQVTLRCSPISGHKSVSWYQQVLGQGPQFIFQYYEKEERGRGNFPDRFSARQFPNYSSELNVNALLLGDSALYLCASSPGQGVSWGTEAFFGQGTRLTVV.

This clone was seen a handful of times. The CDR3 bases are TGCGCCAGCAGCCAAGATCGTAGAGCGGGAAGGGGAGATACGCAGTATTTT. It specifies CASSQDRRAGRGDTQYF. The chain carries TRBV4-1 and TRBJ2-3; 7 bases agree with TRBD2. This CDR3 region has 17 residues. CDR1 is MGHRA, CDR2 YSYEKL, per germline. Trimming cost V 0 bases and J 5 bases; bases outside gene matches: 11.

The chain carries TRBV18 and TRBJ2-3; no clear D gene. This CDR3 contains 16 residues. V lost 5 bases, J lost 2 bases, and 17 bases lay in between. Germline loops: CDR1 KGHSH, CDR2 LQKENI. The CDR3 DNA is TGTGCCAGCTCATCGTCTTCCCCCTTTGTCACAGATACGCAGTATTTT. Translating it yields CASSSSSPFVTDTQYF. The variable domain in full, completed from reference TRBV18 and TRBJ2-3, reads NAGVMQNPRHLVRRRGQEARLRCSPMKGHSHVYWYRQLPEEGLKFMVYLQKENIIDESGMPKERFSAEFPKEGPSILRIQQVVRGDSAAYFCASSSSSPFVTDTQYFGPGTRLTVL.